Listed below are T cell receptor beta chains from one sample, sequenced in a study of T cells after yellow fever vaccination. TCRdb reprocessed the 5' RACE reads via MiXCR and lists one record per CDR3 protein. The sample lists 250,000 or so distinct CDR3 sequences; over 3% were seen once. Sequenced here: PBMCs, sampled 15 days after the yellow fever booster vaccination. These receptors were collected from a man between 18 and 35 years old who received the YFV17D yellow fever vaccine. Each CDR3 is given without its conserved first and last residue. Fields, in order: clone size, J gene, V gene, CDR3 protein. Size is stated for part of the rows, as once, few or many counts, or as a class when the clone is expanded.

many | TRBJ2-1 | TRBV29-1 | SVDLLGGGHEQF
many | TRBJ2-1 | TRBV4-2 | ASSQAGTSGWLEQF
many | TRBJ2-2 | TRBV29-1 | SVEGGRGRPGELF
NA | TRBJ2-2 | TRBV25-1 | ASSDIPHTGELF
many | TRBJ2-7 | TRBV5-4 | ATEPGTGTYEQY
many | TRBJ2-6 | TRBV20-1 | SATGTGISGANVLT
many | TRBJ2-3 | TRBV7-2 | ASSTRDPADTQY
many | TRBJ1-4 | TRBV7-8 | ASTQPGEKLF
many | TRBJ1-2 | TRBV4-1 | ASSPAGASYGYT
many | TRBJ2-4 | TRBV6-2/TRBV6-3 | ASRTTSAGDIQY